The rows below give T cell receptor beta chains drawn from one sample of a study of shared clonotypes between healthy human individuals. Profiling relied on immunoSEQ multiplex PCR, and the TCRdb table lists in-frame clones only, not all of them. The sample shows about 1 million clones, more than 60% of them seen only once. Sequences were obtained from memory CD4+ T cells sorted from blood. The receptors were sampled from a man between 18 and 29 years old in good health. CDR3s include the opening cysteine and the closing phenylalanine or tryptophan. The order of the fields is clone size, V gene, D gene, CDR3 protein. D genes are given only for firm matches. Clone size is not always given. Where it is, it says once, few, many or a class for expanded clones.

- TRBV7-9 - CASSLSNEETQYF
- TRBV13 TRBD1 CASSLARGLGNQPQHF
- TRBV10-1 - CASSAISGNTIYF
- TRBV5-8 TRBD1 CASSLGQGGNSPLHF
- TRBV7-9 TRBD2 CASSLLAGVMNEQFF
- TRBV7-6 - CASSGQLAGELFF
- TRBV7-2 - CASSLAGGPNQPQHF
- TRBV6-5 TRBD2 CASSWTSGGTDTQYF
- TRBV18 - CASSPIQADTQYF
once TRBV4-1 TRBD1 CASSPLTGGQETQYF
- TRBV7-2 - CASSLTGNEQFF
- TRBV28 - CASSPPAGTFPYEQYF
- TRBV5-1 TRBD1 CASSPRGDYTEAFF
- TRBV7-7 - CASSFGGGQETQYF
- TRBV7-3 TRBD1 CASSLSGGANTGELFF
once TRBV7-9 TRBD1 CASSSQDRSGYTF
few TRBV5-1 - CASSSGGSGNEKLFF
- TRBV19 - CASSIVAGSYEQYF